This TCR beta chain was recovered during a study of T cells in Graves' hyperthyroidism and ophthalmopathy. Authors of the study amplified TCR beta CDR3 regions from RNA transcripts. First-round RT-PCR of the TCR CDR3 relied on the HTBI primer set. One entry per CDR3 protein results from TCRdb running MiXCR on the multiplex PCR reads. The table has roughly 500,000 distinct CDR3 sequences, about 45% seen once. Trimming pared 5 bases from V and 9 bases from J, leaving 17 bases between. This CDR3 region has 15 residues. The germline V gene has CDR1 SGHTA and CDR2 FQGNSA. In its sample, this clonotype was seen many times.

The specimen was peripheral blood or thyroid tissue (not recorded which). The chain is built from TRBV7-2 and TRBJ1-6, with D possibly being TRBD1 (6 bases). The TCR was taken from an adult woman with Graves' disease, either hyperthyroidism or ophthalmopathy (not recorded which). CDR3 protein: CASSDTGTVLSPLHF. The CDR3 DNA sequence: TGTGCCAGCAGCGATACAGGGACCGTGCTTTCACCCCTCCACTTT. Drawing the rest from reference TRBV7-2 and TRBJ1-6, the complete variable domain is GAGVSQSPSNKVTEKGKDVELRCDPISGHTALYWYRQSLGQGLEFLIYFQGNSAPDKSGLPSDRFSAERTGGSVSTLTIQRTQQEDSAVYLCASSDTGTVLSPLHFGNGTRLTVT.